The 28 T cell receptor beta chains in this list originate from one sample, sequenced in a study of OX40 agonist ivuxolimab in advanced cancers. The data were produced by immunoSEQ multiplex PCR, yet TCRdb's version contains in-frame clones alone and is incomplete. Of roughly 71,000 clones in the sample, roughly 84% were seen once. The source material was CD4+ or CD8+ T cells sorted from blood, sampled in a trial of the OX40 agonist ivuxolimab. The receptors derive from an adult with an advanced solid tumor such as melanoma, head and neck, liver or kidney cancer.

In its sample, this clone was seen a few times. DNA of the CDR3: TGTGCCAGTGGGACTTTGAACACTGAAGCTTTCTTT. This codes for CASGTLNTEAFF. The genes are TRBV28 and TRBJ1-1; a weak D match, TRBD1 (5 bases). The CDR3 sequence is 12 residues long. Trimming stripped 9 bases from V and 0 bases from J, with 8 bases between. Germline CDR1 MDHEN, CDR2 SYDVKM.

V is TRBV11-2 and J is TRBJ2-7; 8 bases map to TRBD2. V was clipped by 1 base and J by 5 bases; unmatched bases: 13. This CDR3 is 17 amino acids long. Germline V gene sequence: CDR1 SGHAT, CDR2 FQNNGV. In DNA form, the CDR3 reads TGTGCCAGCAGCTTAGTGATTGGGAGCGGGAGTGAAAACGAGCAGTACTTC. Its translation is CASSLVIGSGSENEQYF.

Only one count was recorded for this clone. The chain is built from TRBV30 and TRBJ2-7; D remains ambiguous. Trimming removed 0 bases at V and 7 bases at J, with 13 bases between. Germline CDR1 GTSNPN, CDR2 SVGIG (reference sequence). The CDR3 sequence is 13 residues long. In DNA form, the CDR3 reads TGTGCCTGGAGTGTAGGCCCAGCTCGGGAGCAGTACTTC. This codes for CAWSVGPAREQYF.

The chain couples TRBV6-6 to TRBJ2-7; unclear D gene. This CDR3 region has 13 residues. Trimming left V 3 bases short and J 2 bases short, with 8 bases between. Looked up from germline, CDR1 is MNHNY and CDR2 is SVGAGI (reference sequence). CDR3 bases: TGTGCCAGCAGTTATGGCATAACCTACGAGCAGTACTTC. This codes for CASSYGITYEQYF.

CDR3 nucleotides: TGCAGCGTCGACACTCCCACCACAGATACGCAGTATTTT. This codes for CSVDTPTTDTQYF. The rearrangement uses TRBV29-1 and TRBJ2-3; D unresolved. CDR3 length: 13 residues. V gave up 6 bases and J gave up 2 bases, with 12 bases separating them. Germline-derived CDR1 and CDR2 are SQVTM and ANQGSEA.

This chain links TRBV5-4 with TRBJ1-3; no clear D. The CDR3 extends over 15 amino acids. Trimming cost V 1 base and J 1 base, with 9 bases left between them. The V gene's germline CDR1 is SGHNT and CDR2 YYREEE (reference sequence). CDR3 in DNA: TGTGCCAGCAGCTTGCAGCTGGGATCTGGAAACACCATATATTTT. This encodes CASSLQLGSGNTIYF. Complete variable domain (other parts from reference TRBV5-4 and TRBJ1-3): ETGVTQSPTHLIKTRGQQVTLRCSSQSGHNTVSWYQQALGQGPQFIFQYYREEENGRGNFPPRFSGLQFPNYSSELNVNALELDDSALYLCASSLQLGSGNTIYFGEGSWLTVV.

The rearrangement uses TRBV7-3 and TRBJ1-1; a possible D gene is TRBD1 (5 bases). Germline loops: CDR1 SGHTA, CDR2 FQGTGA. This CDR3 has 15 residues. Between the trimmed V and J ends, which lost 1 base and 4 bases, there was a span of 13 bases. The DNA for the CDR3 is TGTGCCAGCAGCTTAAAGGGGACCCCTAGCACTGAAGCTTTCTTT. Protein product: CASSLKGTPSTEAFF.

The CDR3 reads CASSGTRVTDTQYF. In DNA form, the CDR3 reads TGTGCCAGCAGCGGGACTAGGGTGACAGATACGCAGTATTTT. The V gene is TRBV9, the J gene TRBJ2-3; 7 positions match TRBD2. CDR1 is SGDLS and CDR2 is YYNGEE in the germline V gene. The CDR3 is 14 residues long. J was trimmed by 3 bases and V by 3 bases; bases with no gene match: 4.

This clone was observed at least ten times. The J gene is TRBJ2-7, the V gene TRBV5-1; TRBD1 aligns across 7 bases. The V segment lost 0 bases and the J segment 3 bases; nucleotides outside the gene matches: 6. Germline V gene data show CDR1 as SGHRS and CDR2 as YFSETQ. This CDR3 spans 15 amino acids. The DNA for the CDR3 is TGCGCCAGCAGCTTGGTCCCGGACAGGAACTACGAGCAGTACTTC. Its translation is CASSLVPDRNYEQYF.

J is TRBJ2-7 and V is TRBV10-3; 9 bases are a match to TRBD1. The ends lost 6 bases at V and 3 bases at J; junction bases unmatched: 0. Germline CDR1 and CDR2: ENHRY and SYGVKD. The CDR3 is made up of 12 amino acids. CDR3 DNA sequence: TGTGCCATCAGGGACAGGGGCTACGAGCAGTACTTC. It yields the protein CAIRDRGYEQYF.

The rearrangement joins TRBV27 to TRBJ2-1, with D maybe TRBD1 (5 bases). V shed 5 bases and J shed 5 bases, with 16 bases lying between them. This CDR3 has 15 residues. Per germline, CDR1 MNHEY and CDR2 SMNVEV (reference sequence). The CDR3 sequence is CASSPRQWADNEQFF. The CDR3 nucleotides are TGTGCCAGCAGTCCCCGACAGTGGGCCGACAATGAGCAGTTCTTC.

The genes are TRBV29-1 and TRBJ2-2; D is unresolved. V was cut by 4 bases and J by 3 bases, with 6 bases left in between. The germline gives CDR1 SQVTM, CDR2 ANQGSEA. The CDR3 covers 12 residues. CDR3 in DNA: TGCAGCGTTGGCACCTACACCGGGGAGCTGTTTTTT. The encoded protein is CSVGTYTGELFF.

V is TRBV25-1 and J is TRBJ1-2; D gene ambiguous. CDR1 MGHDK and CDR2 SYGVNS come from the germline V gene. Trimming stripped 0 bases from V and 6 bases from J, with 8 bases between. This CDR3 comprises 13 residues. The CDR3 DNA reads as TGTGCCAGCAGTGAATATGGAAAGGATGGCTACACCTTC. It translates to CASSEYGKDGYTF.

The chain carries TRBV19 and TRBJ1-2; D gene unclear. V shed 5 bases and J shed 3 bases, with 16 bases lying between them. Germline V gives CDR1 LNHDA, CDR2 SQIVND (reference sequence). This CDR3 has 15 residues. The CDR3 DNA reads as TGTGCCAGTAGTCCCCGGCGGGTAAATGACTATGGCTACACCTTC. Translated: CASSPRRVNDYGYTF.

The gene calls are TRBV9 and TRBJ1-3; possible D gene TRBD1, 5 bases. The CDR3 extends over 16 amino acids. CDR1 and CDR2 (germline): SGDLS, YYNGEE. Trimming stripped 5 bases from V and 0 bases from J, with 15 bases between. The CDR3 bases are TGTGCCAGCAGTATAACGGGGGAGCCCTCTGGAAACACCATATATTTT. It is translated as CASSITGEPSGNTIYF. Full variable domain (rest looked up from reference TRBV9 and TRBJ1-3): DSGVTQTPKHLITATGQRVTLRCSPRSGDLSVYWYQQSLDQGLQFLIQYYNGEERAKGNILERFSAQQFPDLHSELNLSSLELGDSALYFCASSITGEPSGNTIYFGEGSWLTVV.

The J gene is TRBJ2-5, the V gene TRBV5-1; TRBD1 matches at 7 bases. The CDR3 is 14 residues long. The germline gives CDR1 SGHRS, CDR2 YFSETQ. V lost 0 bases to trimming and J lost 4 bases; unmatched junction nucleotides: 3. The CDR3 DNA follows: TGCGCCAGCAGCTTGGGGACAGGCGGAGAGACCCAGTACTTC. It is translated as CASSLGTGGETQYF.

This clone was found a few times. J is TRBJ1-1 and V is TRBV5-4; 9 nucleotides align to TRBD1. CDR3 size: 15 residues. CDR1 is SGHNT and CDR2 is YYREEE in the germline V gene (reference sequence). V shed 2 bases, J shed 8 bases, and the junction held 10 bases outside the gene matches. DNA of the CDR3: TGTGCCAGCAGCTTAGAGTCGGGACAGGGTTTCGAAGCTTTCTTT. As protein: CASSLESGQGFEAFF.

This chain links TRBV12-2 with TRBJ2-2. TRBV12-2 is an annotated pseudogene. The length of the CDR3 is 16 residues. This chain's CDR3 is CASRLGGEKNTGELFF. CDR3 in DNA: TGTGCAAGTCGCTTAGGTGGGGAAAAGAACACCGGGGAGCTGTTTTTT.

The CDR3 loop is CASSTDKDTQYF. The CDR3 DNA reads TGTGCCAGTAGTACCGACAAAGATACGCAGTATTTT. The genes are TRBV19 and TRBJ2-3, with D unresolved. Germline CDR1 is LNHDA and CDR2 is SQIVND (reference sequence). CDR3 length: 12 amino acids. V lost 4 bases to trimming and J lost 5 bases, with 7 bases between them.

The chain is built from TRBV28 and TRBJ2-3; no clear D. V was shortened by 2 bases and J by 7 bases, with 4 bases between the two germline ends. The CDR3 is made up of 11 amino acids. Germline assignment: CDR1 MDHEN and CDR2 SYDVKM. Written as DNA, the CDR3 is TGTGCCAGCAGTTTAACCCATACGCAGTATTTT. It is translated as CASSLTHTQYF.

The V call is TRBV21-1, the J call TRBJ2-1. TRBV21-1 is a recognized pseudogene. There are 12 residues in the CDR3. The CDR3 bases are TGTGCCAGCTCGAAGGTTTACAATGAGCAGTTCTTC. This codes for CASSKVYNEQFF.

V and J are TRBV7-2 and TRBJ2-5, with D maybe TRBD2 (5 bases). The V end was cut by 1 base, the J end by 5 bases, with 8 bases between. This CDR3 region has 13 residues. Per germline, CDR1 SGHTA and CDR2 FQGNSA. CDR3 sequence (DNA): TGTGCCAGCAGCTTAGTTGGCGGGGAGACCCAGTACTTC. It is translated as CASSLVGGETQYF.

This rearrangement joins TRBV6-4 to TRBJ2-6, with 7 bases identical to TRBD1. V shed 6 bases, J shed 0 bases, and the junction held 8 bases outside the gene matches. CDR3 length: 17 residues. Germline CDR1 is MRHNA and CDR2 is SNTAGT. The chain's CDR3 is CASSRTGPSSGANVLTF. DNA of the CDR3: TGTGCCAGCAGCAGGACAGGCCCGAGCTCTGGGGCCAACGTCCTGACTTTC.

CDR3 DNA sequence: TGCGCCAGCAGCTTGGTCGGGGACGAAAGAAACATTCAGTACTTC. This gives the protein CASSLVGDERNIQYF. The chain has TRBV5-1 and TRBJ2-4, with D tentatively TRBD1 or TRBD2 (5 bases each). V shed 0 bases and J shed 6 bases, with 13 bases lying between them. Germline CDR1 reads SGHRS; CDR2 reads YFSETQ. The length of the CDR3 is 15 residues.

The chain recombines TRBV2 with TRBJ1-4; D is undetermined. CDR3 length equals 12 residues. V lost 2 bases to trimming and J lost 8 bases, with 6 bases between them. Germline V gene data show CDR1 as SNHLY and CDR2 as FYNNEI. CDR3 protein: CASSELGEKLFF. The CDR3, as DNA: TGTGCCAGCAGTGAACTAGGCGAAAAACTGTTTTTT.

The J gene is TRBJ2-6, the V gene TRBV4-3; D is unclear. Trimming took off 4 bases at V and 0 bases at J, with 4 bases between the two ends. Germline V gives CDR1 LGHNA, CDR2 YSLEER. There are 14 residues in the CDR3. The CDR3 coding sequence is TGCGCCAGCAGCCCCACCTCTGGGGCCAACGTCCTGACTTTC. This encodes CASSPTSGANVLTF.

CDR3 loop: CAWSAGPKLFF. The CDR3 nucleotides are TGTGCCTGGAGTGCCGGCCCTAAACTGTTTTTT. V usage is TRBV30 and J usage is TRBJ1-4; D call uncertain. V lost 1 base and J 11 bases, leaving 8 bases between the germline ends. Germline CDR1 is GTSNPN and CDR2 is SVGIG (reference sequence). The CDR3 has 11 residues. The full variable domain, with the rest looked up from reference TRBV30 and TRBJ1-4, is SQTIHQWPATLVQPVGSPLSLECTVEGTSNPNLYWYRQAAGRGLQLLFYSVGIGQISSEVPQNLSASRPQDRQFILSSKKLLLSDSGFYLCAWSAGPKLFFGSGTQLSVL.

The chain couples TRBV19 to TRBJ1-2; TRBD1 is a possible D gene (5 bases). Trimming pared 7 bases from V and 3 bases from J, leaving 15 bases between. CDR3 length: 14 amino acids. CDR1 LNHDA and CDR2 SQIVND come from the germline V gene (reference sequence). The CDR3 DNA reads TGTGCCAGTATGTCGCAGGGAAATGACTATGGCTACACCTTC. The encoded protein is CASMSQGNDYGYTF.